This T cell receptor beta chain was identified during a study of blood T cell repertoires in COVID-19. The CDR3 is made up of 14 amino acids. Germline V gene lookup returns CDR1 MNHNS and CDR2 SASEGT. Trimming pared 3 bases from V and 3 bases from J, leaving 8 bases between. Original processing notes: Quantification of nucleated cells was approximated via reference gene primer amplification. Sequencing was performed with immunoSEQ multiplex PCR; in TCRdb, only in-frame clones are kept and a portion is missing. V and J calls and clone size follow that table, whereas D and trimming were derived from the DNA. Among approximately 300,000 clones listed, more than 85% were seen once.

This receptor was obtained from a woman in her thirties who had been exposed to COVID-19. The V call is TRBV6-1, the J call TRBJ2-2; D uncertain. The sequencing sample was made of PBMCs or T cells enriched from blood (not recorded which). CDR3 sequence reads: CASSDQFDTGELFF. The CDR3 coding sequence is TGTGCCAGCAGTGATCAGTTTGACACCGGGGAGCTGTTTTTT.